The 19 T cell receptor beta chains given below trace back to one sample, sequenced in a study of cytomegalovirus exposure and HLA in healthy donors. Profiled with immunoSEQ multiplex PCR; TCRdb holds only in-frame clones, not every one. Of 65,000 to 80,000 clones in the sample, about 93% were seen once. Material: PBMCs. The source is a woman in her late teens or twenties in good health and CMV-seronegative.

The rearrangement uses TRBV10-3 and TRBJ1-1; the match to TRBD1 covers 8 bases. CDR1 and CDR2 (germline): ENHRY, SYGVKD. This CDR3 has 14 residues. The junction had 1 base not matched to a gene; V was cut back by 3 bases and J by 1 base. Written as DNA, the CDR3 is TGTGCCATCAGTGAAGGACAGGGGAACACTGAAGCTTTCTTT. Protein: CAISEGQGNTEAFF.

The V and J genes are TRBV29-1 and TRBJ2-1; tentative D call: TRBD1 (6 bases). The CDR3 sequence is 16 residues long. V was trimmed by 3 bases and J by 4 bases, leaving 19 bases between them. Germline CDR1 and CDR2: SQVTM and ANQGSEA. As DNA, the CDR3 is TGCAGCGTTGAGGGACACCGCAGCGGTTTTTACAATGAGCAGTTCTTC. This translates into CSVEGHRSGFYNEQFF.

The chain uses TRBV19 and TRBJ1-5; 10 bases map to TRBD1. Per the germline V gene, CDR1 is LNHDA and CDR2 is SQIVND (reference sequence). The CDR3 sequence is 16 residues long. The CDR3 loop reads CASRGQGIYSNQPQHF. The CDR3 DNA reads as TGTGCTAGTCGGGGACAGGGGATATATAGCAATCAGCCCCAGCATTTT.

This clone appeared once. The chain links TRBV4-3 to TRBJ1-3; D gene ambiguous. V lost 0 bases and J 2 bases, leaving 8 bases between the germline ends. Germline values: CDR1 LGHNA, CDR2 YSLEER. CDR3 length: 15 amino acids. CDR3 in amino acids: CASSQDTGTGNTIYF. CDR3 DNA: TGCGCCAGCAGCCAAGATACGGGAACTGGAAACACCATATATTTT.

DNA for the CDR3: TGTGCCAGTAGTATTGGACAGCCGGGGCAGCCCCAGCATTTT. This encodes CASSIGQPGQPQHF. This rearrangement joins TRBV19 to TRBJ1-5, with D perhaps matching TRBD1 (6 bases). This CDR3 comprises 14 residues. The V end lost 3 bases, the J end lost 7 bases, and 13 bases lay between the germline ends. Germline V CDR1 and CDR2: LNHDA, SQIVND (reference sequence).

V gene TRBV4-1 combines with J gene TRBJ2-1; D remains ambiguous. The CDR3 contains 14 residues. Germline assignment: CDR1 MGHRA and CDR2 YSYEKL. V was pared by 0 bases and J by 12 bases, with 15 bases between. CDR3 sequence (DNA): TGCGCCAGCAGCCAAGATAGACTCACTCCCGGGCAGTTCTTC. This sequence encodes CASSQDRLTPGQFF.

Concerning this clone: The junction departs from the called germline gene at one end, perhaps through a read error. The chain joins TRBV30 to TRBJ2-3; 11 bases are a match to TRBD1. This CDR3 contains 15 residues. Germline V gene lookup returns CDR1 GTSNPN and CDR2 SVGIG (reference sequence). CDR3 DNA sequence: TGTGCGTGGACGTCGGGACAGGGGGACGGAGATACGCAGTATTTT. Amino acid sequence: CAWTSGQGDGDTQYF.

The rearrangement links TRBV7-9 to TRBJ2-6; the match to TRBD1 covers 7 bases. The CDR3 sequence is 15 residues long. Per germline, CDR1 SEHNR and CDR2 FQNEAQ (reference sequence). V lost 5 bases to trimming and J lost 2 bases; unmatched junction nucleotides: 3. The CDR3 loop reads CASSPDRAGANVLTF. In DNA, the CDR3 is TGTGCCAGCAGCCCCGACAGGGCTGGGGCCAACGTCCTGACTTTC.

This clone was seen once. V usage is TRBV7-9 and J usage is TRBJ2-1, with D maybe TRBD2 (5 bases). The CDR3 covers 19 residues. V lost 4 bases and J lost 4, with 26 bases in between. The germline V gene encodes CDR1 SEHNR and CDR2 FQNEAQ (reference sequence). CDR3 bases: TGTGCCAGCAGCTCCCCTCTTCAGGACTCCAATGTGGGGTACAATGAGCAGTTCTTC. Protein sequence: CASSSPLQDSNVGYNEQFF.

The V call is TRBV10-3, the J call TRBJ1-3; D possibly corresponds to TRBD1 (6 bases). Trimming removed 11 bases at V and 4 bases at J, with 15 bases between. The CDR3 is 13 residues long. Looked up from germline, CDR1 is ENHRY and CDR2 is SYGVKD. The CDR3 DNA reads as TGTGCCTCCAGGACAGCGGTAGGAAACACCATATATTTT. Its translation is CASRTAVGNTIYF.

This clone was recorded once. The chain links TRBV28 to TRBJ1-5; D call uncertain. The CDR3 has 16 residues. Germline CDR1 is MDHEN and CDR2 is SYDVKM. The V and J ends lost 5 bases and 6 bases respectively, with 20 bases between them. As DNA, the CDR3 is TGTGCCAGCAGTATCCACAAACAGCCACAACTTCAGCCCCAGCATTTT. Translated: CASSIHKQPQLQPQHF.

The V and J genes are TRBV5-1 and TRBJ2-3; 7 bases are a match to TRBD1. The CDR3 length is 15 residues. V shed 6 bases and J 1 base; nucleotides not matched to a gene: 8. CDR1 is SGHRS, CDR2 YFSETQ, per germline. CDR3: CASTLRTGGTDTQYF. The CDR3 DNA reads as TGCGCCAGCACCCTGCGTACAGGGGGCACAGATACGCAGTATTTT.

The chain employs TRBV30 and TRBJ1-1, with a possible D match to TRBD1 (5 bases). The CDR3 has 14 residues. V was trimmed by 5 bases and J by 11 bases, leaving 24 bases between them. The germline gives CDR1 GTSNPN, CDR2 SVGIG (reference sequence). CDR3 loop: CAWSNMDNQAWAFF. The CDR3 DNA reads as TGTGCCTGGTCCAACATGGACAACCAAGCTTGGGCTTTCTTT.

V is TRBV19 and J is TRBJ1-4; D might be TRBD1 (5 bases). The CDR3 has 15 residues. Germline V lookup: CDR1 LNHDA, CDR2 SQIVND (reference sequence). The V and J ends lost 5 bases and 7 bases respectively, with 17 bases between them. The CDR3 DNA reads TGTGCCAGTAGTCCCCCCCAGCAGGGAAGTGAAAAACTGTTTTTT. This encodes CASSPPQQGSEKLFF.

This chain links TRBV27 with TRBJ1-6; TRBD1 matches at 9 bases. V lost 5 bases, J lost 6 bases, and 8 bases stayed unmatched. CDR3 size: 16 residues. The germline V gene encodes CDR1 MNHEY and CDR2 SMNVEV (reference sequence). The CDR3 nucleotides are TGTGCCAGCAGTCGATGGGGACAGGGACTTAATTCACCCCTCCACTTT. It translates to CASSRWGQGLNSPLHF.

The V and J genes are TRBV2 and TRBJ1-3, with TRBD1 matching over 8 bases. Germline CDR1 reads SNHLY; CDR2 reads FYNNEI. V was pared by 9 bases and J by 1 base, with 5 bases of the junction left unmatched. The CDR3 covers 14 residues. CDR3 sequence: CARRTGGSGNTIYF. DNA for the CDR3: TGTGCCAGAAGAACAGGGGGTTCTGGAAACACCATATATTTT.

The chain employs TRBV30 and TRBJ1-2; D ambiguous. The CDR3 sequence is 15 residues long. V lost 2 bases, J lost 4 bases, and 17 bases lay in between. Germline V lookup: CDR1 GTSNPN, CDR2 SVGIG (reference sequence). The CDR3 DNA reads TGTGCCTGGAGTTCCCAAATACGAGTCGGCTATGGCTACACCTTC. Encoded protein: CAWSSQIRVGYGYTF.

The chain joins TRBV19 to TRBJ2-3; no reliable D call. The V gene lost 5 bases and the J gene lost 6 bases, with 15 bases spanning the gap. The V gene's germline CDR1 is LNHDA and CDR2 SQIVND (reference sequence). The CDR3 length is 14 residues. Here the CDR3 reads CASSPSSLLDTQYF. In nucleotides, the CDR3 is TGTGCCAGTAGTCCCTCCTCTCTCTTGGATACGCAGTATTTT.

The chain couples TRBV19 to TRBJ2-5; TRBD2 agrees at 9 bases. This CDR3 has 15 residues. Trimming at V came to 4 bases and at J to 3 bases, leaving 6 bases not matched to a gene. Germline V gene lookup returns CDR1 LNHDA and CDR2 SQIVND (reference sequence). The CDR3 region has the DNA TGTGCCAGTAGTAACCCGGGACTAGCAAAAGAGACCCAGTACTTC. This codes for CASSNPGLAKETQYF.